This entry concerns a single TCR beta chain. CDR1 LGHDT and CDR2 YNNKEL come from the germline V gene (reference sequence). The V end lost 0 bases, the J end lost 8 bases, and 10 bases lay between the germline ends. There are 14 residues in the CDR3. The sample is drawn from a study of blood T cell repertoires in COVID-19. Measured with immunoSEQ multiplex PCR; TCRdb has only the in-frame clones, and not every one. The sample includes about 200,000 clones, 80% to 85% of them seen just once. The genes are TRBV3-1 (or the pseudogene TRBV3-2) and TRBJ2-2, with D possibly matching TRBD2 (5 bases). The sequenced material came from peripheral blood. This clonotype originated in a woman at least 80 years old with COVID-19, enrolled during active disease. The DNA for the CDR3 is TGTGCCAGCAGCCAAGAGGCGGGTCCTGGGGAGCTGTTTTTT. Translated, it gives CASSQEAGPGELFF.